This TCR beta chain was captured by sequencing in a study of T-cell memory formation after mild COVID-19. TCRdb independently ran MiXCR on the 5' RACE reads; one entry per CDR3 protein. Counted here are about 250,000 distinct CDR3 sequences, about 20% occurring once; the ten biggest clones make up around 23%. The CDR3 contains 13 residues. V shed 2 bases and J shed 7 bases, with 9 bases lying between them. Germline V gene lookup returns CDR1 SGHTA and CDR2 FQGNSA. The V gene is TRBV7-2, the J gene TRBJ2-1; D is ambiguous. The sequence was collected from a man younger than 30 who had mild COVID-19 (a few samples of this study predate the infection). Cell type and time point are not known. The sequencing sample was made of PBMCs or a T cell subset sorted from them (not recorded which). CDR3 sequence: CASSLRTVNEQFF. Here the CDR3 DNA reads TGTGCCAGCAGCTTACGGACGGTGAATGAGCAGTTCTTC.